What follows describes a single TCR beta chain. Its binding antigen is unknown. Nothing much larger sits one base from this clone, and base qualities are not available. The CDR1 and CDR2 encoded by the germline V gene are LGHNA and YNFKEQ. CDR3 length: 15 amino acids, cysteine to phenylalanine. The entry retains the CDR3 DNA only, 45 bases that are in frame from base 1. Here V drops 4 bases and J drops 6 bases, and the junction holds 8 bases not matched to any gene. TCRbeta CDR3 regions were amplified from genomic DNA using the immunoSEQ Assay, a bias-controlled multiplex PCR. Per the source publication's procedure: Within the assay, amplification of reference gene primers was used to estimate how many nucleated cells each sample contained. To quantify the absolute abundance of each unique TCRbeta CDR3 rearrangement, sequence reads were collapsed and filtered. For each sample, productive Simpson clonality was calculated by taking the square root of Simpson's diversity index across productive rearrangements. The source is immuneACCESS, and TCRdb retained only in-frame sequences with V and J called. Part of the clones is not carried over; for the studies checked, unresolved V genes explain less than half of this, and the remainder is unexplained. The V and J calls and clone size come from that table; D and trimming were worked out from the DNA. The sample table holds approximately 85,000 clones, of which around 91% were seen once. The top ten clonotypes cover around 0.98% of the sample.

Each collaborating institution followed its own protocols to collect whole blood in K2EDTA tubes. For TCRbeta analysis, collaborators shipped samples as frozen whole blood, isolated PBMCs, or DNA extracted from either of those sample types. The entry originates in a study of blood T cell repertoires in COVID-19 (TCRdb year 2020). Concerning the study at large: Collaborator samples came from the United States, Italy and Spain and covered acute and convalescent phases of COVID-19. Samples were obtained from the ongoing ImmuneRACE study (first 160 participants) and from 950 to 1,500 subjects provided by 6 global collaborators. A freely available public database, intended as a resource for researchers studying the immune response to SARS-CoV-2, is where the repertoires were released. Nearly every sample came with metadata listing a de-identified subject ID, COVID-19 status, age in years and sex. HLA class I and class II types, where available, came from metadata supplied by the sample provider rather than from assay-based typing. The prospective study material was composed of cDNA or gDNA derived from T cells, B-cell-depleted T cells, or PBMCs. Deeply sampled blood TCRbeta repertoires from subjects exposed to, actively infected with, or recovered from COVID-19 were included in the dataset. Study-wide conclusions, independent of this receptor: Clinical and demographic metadata were provided uncurated, with the amount varying by source and participant.

This chain joins TRBV4-2 to TRBJ2-2; 7 of the junction bases match TRBD2. The receptor's source is a woman aged 50 to 60 in a cohort sampled during active COVID-19. Material: peripheral blood. The base sequence is TGTGCCAGCAGCCGGAGAGGGGAGGGATCCGGGGAGCTGTTTTTT. Its amino acids are CASSRRGEGSGELFF.